This T cell receptor beta chain is from a study of T cells in women clearing cervical HPV infection. About the study: Blood came at first lesion visit for cases, post-clearance for controls.

V was trimmed by 2 bases and J by 2 bases, leaving 13 bases between them. Germline values: CDR1 DFQATT, CDR2 SNEGSKA (reference sequence). This CDR3 comprises 14 residues. Study findings and constraints: Cases carried less TRBV6-7 than controls: 0.11% versus 0.16%.

Here immunoSEQ multiplex PCR was the method, and the copy in TCRdb shows in-frame clones only, minus some. The table for this sample gives 20,000 to 25,000 clones. Prevalent HPV16 infections were excluded; only incident single HPV16 infections included. In regard to this clone: What it binds is unknown. The sequence runs out 3 residues before the end of the CDR3; the remainder is reconstructed from the germline J gene.

The specimen was blood buffy coat. This chain uses TRBV20-1 with TRBJ2-7, with D maybe TRBD2 (5 bases). This TCR was sampled from a woman between 18 and 75 years old with a cervical HPV16 infection that either progressed to CIN3+ or cleared (not recorded which). Incomplete CDR3 DNA: TGCAGTGCTAGACGAGCGGACTCTCCCTACGAG. This translates into CSARRADSPYE. The entire CDR3 reads CSARRADSPYEQYF.